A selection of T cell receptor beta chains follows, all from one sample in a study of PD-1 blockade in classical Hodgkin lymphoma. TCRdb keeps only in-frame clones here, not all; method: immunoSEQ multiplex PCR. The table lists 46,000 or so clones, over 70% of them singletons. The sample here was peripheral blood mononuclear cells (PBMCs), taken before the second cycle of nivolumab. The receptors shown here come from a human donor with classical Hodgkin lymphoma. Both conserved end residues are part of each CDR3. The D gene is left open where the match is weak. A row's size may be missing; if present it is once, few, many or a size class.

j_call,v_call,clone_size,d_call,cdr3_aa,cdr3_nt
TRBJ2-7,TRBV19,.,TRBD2,CASSIRGGRIGEQYF,TGTGCCAGTAGTATTCGGGGCGGGAGAATTGGTGAGCAGTACTTC
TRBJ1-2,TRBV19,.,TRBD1,CATRDSYGYTF,TGTGCCACCAGGGACAGCTATGGCTACACCTTC
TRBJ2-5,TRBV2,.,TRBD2,CASRSRRGGGETQYF,TGTGCCAGCCGGTCTCGGCGGGGGGGCGGGGAGACCCAGTACTTC
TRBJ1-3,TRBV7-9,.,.,CASSLSGGDSGNTIYF,TGTGCCAGCAGCCTCAGCGGGGGCGACTCTGGAAACACCATATATTTT
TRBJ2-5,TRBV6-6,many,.,CASSPQGLYETQYF,TGTGCCAGCAGTCCACAGGGTTTATACGAGACCCAGTACTTC
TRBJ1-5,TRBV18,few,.,CASSPLNSNQPQHF,TGTGCCAGCTCACCACTGAATAGCAATCAGCCCCAGCATTTT
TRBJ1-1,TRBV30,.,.,CAWSDEGQGIEAFF,TGTGCCTGGAGTGATGAGGGGCAGGGGATTGAAGCTTTCTTT
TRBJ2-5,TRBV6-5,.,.,CASSEVTEGKTQYF,TGTGCCAGCAGTGAAGTTACAGAAGGTAAAACCCAGTACTTC
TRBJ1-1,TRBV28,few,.,CASSTLGGLAFF,TGTGCCAGCAGTACCTTGGGAGGGTTGGCTTTCTTT
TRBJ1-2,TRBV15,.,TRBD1,CATSRPDRDDGYGYTF,TGTGCCACCAGCAGACCCGACAGGGACGACGGCTATGGCTACACCTTC
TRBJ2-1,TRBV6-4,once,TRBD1,CASPRTGPNEQFF,TGTGCCAGCCCGAGGACAGGGCCCAATGAGCAGTTCTTC
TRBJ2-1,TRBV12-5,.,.,CASGEGILYNEQFF,TGTGCTAGTGGTGAGGGCATCCTCTACAATGAGCAGTTCTTC